This entry concerns a single T cell receptor (beta chain). Its antigen is not identified. TCRdb independently ran MiXCR on the reads; one entry per CDR3 protein. The sample has about 100,000 distinct CDR3 sequences, 23% seen once. This entry is derived from a study of T cell repertoires in cytomegalovirus infection. Study-level background: Both CMV infection and a matching HLA type were indicated by public TCR beta signatures.

Between the trimmed V and J ends, which lost 3 bases and 2 bases, there was a span of 6 bases. This CDR3 has 12 amino acids. Per germline, CDR1 DFQATT and CDR2 SNEGSKA (reference sequence). Notes on the study in general: In two of eight donors, the top clonotype was HLA-C-restricted CMV-specific.

V and J are TRBV20-1 and TRBJ2-3; D is undetermined. This receptor was identified in a human donor in good health (CMV status not recorded). Some clones in this sample may be carry-over from other donors' samples. Sequencing was carried out using CD8+ T cells from PBMCs. CDR3 sequence: CSASRPTDTQYF. CDR3 nucleotide sequence: TGCAGTGCTAGTCGCCCCACAGATACGCAGTATTTT.